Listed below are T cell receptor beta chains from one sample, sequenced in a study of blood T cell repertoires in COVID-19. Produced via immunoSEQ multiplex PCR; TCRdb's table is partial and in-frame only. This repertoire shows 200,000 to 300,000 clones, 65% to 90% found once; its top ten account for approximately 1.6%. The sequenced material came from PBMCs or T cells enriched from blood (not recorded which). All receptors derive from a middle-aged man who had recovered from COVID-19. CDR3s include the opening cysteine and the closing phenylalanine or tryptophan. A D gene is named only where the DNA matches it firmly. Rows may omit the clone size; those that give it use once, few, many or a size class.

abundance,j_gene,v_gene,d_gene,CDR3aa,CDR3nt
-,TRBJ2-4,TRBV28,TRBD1,CASSFYSGQQGAIQYF,TGTGCCAGCAGTTTCTACTCGGGACAGCAAGGGGCCATTCAGTACTTC
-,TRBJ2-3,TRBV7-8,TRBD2,CASSLAPGGLGDTQYF,TGTGCCAGCAGCTTAGCTCCGGGAGGGCTCGGAGATACGCAGTATTTT
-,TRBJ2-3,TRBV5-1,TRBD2,CASRDLAGGDTQYF,TGCGCCAGCAGAGACCTAGCGGGAGGAGATACGCAGTATTTT
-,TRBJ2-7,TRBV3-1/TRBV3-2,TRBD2,CASSQLSGGPGIEQYF,TGTGCCAGCAGCCAGCTAAGCGGGGGGCCGGGAATCGAGCAGTACTTC
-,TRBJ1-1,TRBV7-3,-,CASSQGYMGTEAFF,TGTGCCAGCAGCCAGGGCTACATGGGCACTGAAGCTTTCTTT
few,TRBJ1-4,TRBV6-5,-,CASTQGPANEKLFF,TGTGCCAGCACCCAGGGCCCAGCTAATGAAAAACTGTTTTTT
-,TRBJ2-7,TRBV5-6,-,CASSPGVSYEQYF,TGTGCCAGCAGTCCGGGTGTCTCCTACGAGCAGTACTTC
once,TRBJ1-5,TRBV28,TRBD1,CASSLNRGRSQPQHF,TGTGCCAGCAGTTTAAACAGGGGCAGGAGTCAGCCCCAGCATTTT
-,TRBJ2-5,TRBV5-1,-,CASSSAISSGQYQETQYF,TGCGCCAGCAGCTCGGCGATTTCTAGCGGACAGTACCAAGAGACCCAGTACTTC
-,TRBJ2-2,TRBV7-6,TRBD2,CASSLGLAGPARTGELFF,TGTGCCAGCAGCTTAGGACTAGCGGGACCCGCTCGCACCGGGGAGCTGTTTTTT
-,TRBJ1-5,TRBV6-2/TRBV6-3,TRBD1,CASSFTAGGRSNQPQHF,TGTGCCAGCAGTTTTACAGCAGGGGGACGGAGCAATCAGCCCCAGCATTTT
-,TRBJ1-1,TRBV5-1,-,CASSSKTENTEAFF,TGCGCCAGCAGCTCCAAGACAGAGAACACTGAAGCTTTCTTT
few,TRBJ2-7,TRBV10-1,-,CASRKMSSYEQYF,TGCGCCAGCAGGAAAATGAGCTCCTACGAGCAGTACTTC
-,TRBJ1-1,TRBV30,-,CARRGPNTEAFF,TGTGCCCGGCGGGGGCCGAACACTGAAGCTTTCTTT
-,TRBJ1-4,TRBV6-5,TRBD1,CASSYQTGSEKLFF,TGTGCCAGCAGTTACCAGACAGGGAGTGAAAAACTGTTTTTT
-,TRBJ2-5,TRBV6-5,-,CASTTEGVQYF,TGTGCCAGCACTACAGAGGGGGTCCAGTACTTC
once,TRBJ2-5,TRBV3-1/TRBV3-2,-,CASSQDTRREETQYF,TGTGCCAGCAGCCAAGATACGAGGCGAGAGGAGACCCAGTACTTC
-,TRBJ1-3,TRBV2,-,CASRPGQSGNTIYF,TGTGCCAGCAGACCGGGACAATCTGGAAACACCATATATTTT
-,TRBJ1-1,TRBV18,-,CASSPEGGRTEAFF,TGTGCCAGCTCCCCCGAGGGGGGGAGGACTGAAGCTTTCTTT
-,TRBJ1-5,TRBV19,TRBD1,CASSIVTGEGNQPQHF,TGTGCCAGTAGTATAGTGACAGGGGAGGGCAATCAGCCCCAGCATTTT
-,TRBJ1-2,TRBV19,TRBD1,CASSMRTGKLANYGYTF,TGTGCCAGTAGTATGAGGACAGGGAAGTTAGCTAACTATGGCTACACCTTC
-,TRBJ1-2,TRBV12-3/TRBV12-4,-,CASGSGVYGYTF,TGTGCCAGTGGGTCGGGGGTCTATGGCTACACCTTC
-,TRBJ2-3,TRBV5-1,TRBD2,CATSLAGGPSRGTDTQYF,TGCGCCACCTCGCTAGCGGGAGGGCCCTCGAGGGGCACAGATACGCAGTATTTT
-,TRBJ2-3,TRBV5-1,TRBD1,CASSYTGASSTDTQYF,TGCGCCAGCAGCTACACAGGGGCCTCTAGCACAGATACGCAGTATTTT
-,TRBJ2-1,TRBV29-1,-,CSVEATAPNEQFF,TGCAGCGTTGAAGCTACCGCCCCCAATGAGCAGTTCTTC
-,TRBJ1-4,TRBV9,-,CASSGDSPNEKLFF,TGTGCCAGCAGCGGCGACAGCCCTAATGAAAAACTGTTTTTT
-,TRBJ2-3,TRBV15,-,CATSGQGRGTDTQYF,TGTGCCACCAGCGGTCAGGGAAGGGGCACAGATACGCAGTATTTT
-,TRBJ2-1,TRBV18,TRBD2,CASSPPEASGEVYNEQFF,TGTGCCAGCTCACCACCGGAGGCTAGCGGGGAAGTCTACAATGAGCAGTTCTTC
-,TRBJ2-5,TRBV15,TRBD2,CATSRGGGQETQYF,TGTGCCACCAGCAGAGGCGGGGGGCAAGAGACCCAGTACTTC
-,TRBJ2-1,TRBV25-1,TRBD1,CASSEQGGAAYNEQFF,TGTGCCAGCAGTGAGCAAGGGGGCGCGGCCTACAATGAGCAGTTCTTC
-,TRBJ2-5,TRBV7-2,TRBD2,CASSLRTSRETQYF,TGTGCCAGCAGCCTAAGGACTAGCCGGGAGACCCAGTACTTC